Below are 7 T cell receptor beta chains sequenced from a single sample in a study of T cells after yellow fever vaccination. From the 5' RACE reads, TCRdb called clonotypes with MiXCR, one entry per CDR3 protein. Of 300,000 to 350,000 distinct CDR3 sequences listed, approximately 4% were seen once; the top ten hold roughly 21%. Here the sequenced sample was PBMCs, taken 15 days after the yellow fever booster vaccination. The receptors were sampled from a man aged 18 to 30 who received the YFV17D yellow fever vaccine.

This clonotype showed up many times. CDR3 in DNA: TGTGCCAGCAGCTTAATGGGGGCGGGAAATGAGCAGTTCTTC. Amino acid sequence: CASSLMGAGNEQFF. The J gene is TRBJ2-1, the V gene TRBV5-8, with D possibly being TRBD1 or TRBD2 (6 bases each). The germline V and J ends were trimmed by 2 bases and 7 bases, with 13 bases remaining between them. This CDR3 region has 14 residues. Germline V gives CDR1 SGHTS, CDR2 YDEGEE.

This clonotype showed up many times. V and J are TRBV12-3 or TRBV12-4 and TRBJ1-5; D gene ambiguous. The V end was cut by 4 bases, the J end by 7 bases, with 11 bases between. The CDR3 is made up of 13 amino acids. The CDR3: CASSSPGPQPQHF. CDR3 DNA: TGTGCCAGCAGTTCCCCGGGTCCACAGCCCCAGCATTTT.

This clonotype was found a few times. The chain combines TRBV20-1 with TRBJ1-5; 7 nucleotides line up with TRBD1. V shed 4 bases and J 0 bases; nucleotides not matched to a gene: 12. Per germline, CDR1 DFQATT and CDR2 SNEGSKA (reference sequence). The CDR3 contains 17 residues. CDR3 loop: CSATRQGGFYSNQPQHF. Here the CDR3 DNA reads TGCAGTGCTACCCGACAGGGAGGCTTTTATAGCAATCAGCCCCAGCATTTT.

The chain carries TRBV18 and TRBJ1-6; maybe TRBD1 (6 bases). The V end lost 2 bases, the J end lost 0 bases, and 14 bases lay between the germline ends. This CDR3 region has 18 residues. The germline V gene encodes CDR1 KGHSH and CDR2 LQKENI. The DNA of the CDR3 is TGTGCCAGCTCACCAAGAGAAGGACAGAGCTCCTATAATTCACCCCTCCACTTT. It yields the protein CASSPREGQSSYNSPLHF.

This sequence joins TRBV18 and TRBJ1-2, with 9 nucleotides matching TRBD1. Germline V CDR1 and CDR2: KGHSH, LQKENI. The J segment lost 4 bases and the V segment lost 0 bases, leaving 0 bases of the junction unmatched. The CDR3 contains 14 residues. This CDR3 is CASSPPGQGYGYTF. In DNA, the CDR3 is TGTGCCAGCTCACCACCGGGACAGGGCTATGGCTACACCTTC.

This clonotype turned up a few times. This CDR3 is CSASRPSGGPTRYNEQFF. CDR3 sequence (DNA): TGCAGTGCTAGTAGGCCTAGCGGGGGGCCGACTCGCTACAATGAGCAGTTCTTC. V is TRBV20-1 and J is TRBJ2-1; 11 bases are shared with TRBD2. This CDR3 has 18 residues. The V segment lost 3 bases and the J segment 3 bases; nucleotides outside the gene matches: 13. Looked up from germline, CDR1 is DFQATT and CDR2 is SNEGSKA (reference sequence).

This clonotype showed up many times. The chain is built from TRBV12-3 or TRBV12-4 and TRBJ2-1, with D uncertain. V was cut by 0 bases and J by 6 bases, with 6 bases left in between. CDR3 size: 13 residues. The CDR3 spells CASSLAGINEQFF. The CDR3 DNA is TGTGCCAGCAGTTTAGCTGGGATCAATGAGCAGTTCTTC.